A single sample is the source of the 2 T cell receptor beta chains below, sequenced in a study of OX40 agonist ivuxolimab in advanced cancers. Receptor amplification or capture employed the immunoSEQ multiplex PCR assay. The source is immuneACCESS, and TCRdb retained only in-frame sequences with V and J called. Part of the clones is not carried over; for the studies checked, unresolved V genes explain less than half of this, and the remainder is unexplained. The sample has under 85,000 clones on record, 85% to 90% of them singletons. Less than 4% of the sample is taken by the ten largest. The sample was CD4+ or CD8+ T cells sorted from blood, taken in a trial of the OX40 agonist ivuxolimab. The receptors here all came from an adult with an advanced solid tumor such as melanoma, head and neck, liver or kidney cancer.

The V call is TRBV7-8, the J call TRBJ1-5; TRBD1 might be the D (5 bases). V gave up 2 bases and J gave up 4 bases, with 21 bases separating them. The CDR3 extends over 18 amino acids. The germline V gene has CDR1 SGHVS and CDR2 FQNEAQ. Written as DNA, the CDR3 is TGTGCCAGCAGCTTACGTCGACCGGCAGGGCGAGGAAATCAGCCCCAGCATTTT. As protein: CASSLRRPAGRGNQPQHF.

The V gene is TRBV5-6, the J gene TRBJ1-1, with D hard to call. The germline gives CDR1 SGHDT, CDR2 YYEEEE. This CDR3 spans 14 amino acids. V gave up 10 bases and J gave up 1 base, with 17 bases separating them. The CDR3 sequence is CALGKGRENTEAFF. CDR3 nucleotide sequence: TGTGCCCTAGGAAAGGGCCGGGAGAACACTGAAGCTTTCTTT.